These 32 T cell receptor beta chains originate from one sample sequenced in a study of blood T cells in healthy people across ages. Through a sample-barcoded 5' primer and a J-beta primer mix, a second PCR was run for roughly 6 to 12 cycles. TCRdb reprocessed the 5' RACE reads via MiXCR and lists one record per CDR3 protein. This table has about 2 million distinct CDR3 sequences, around 50% appearing once. The sample taken for sequencing was blood. The receptors shown here come from a woman aged 40 to 50 in good health.

This rearrangement joins TRBV4-3 to TRBJ2-1; possible D gene TRBD2, 6 bases. The CDR3 is 15 amino acids. From germline, CDR1 is LGHNA and CDR2 YSLEER. Trimming removed 4 bases at V and 13 bases at J, with 23 bases between. The chain's CDR3 is CASSPGLLFTSEQFF. For the CDR3, the DNA is TGCGCCAGCAGCCCGGGACTCTTGTTTACAAGTGAACAGTTCTTC.

The chain has TRBV4-3 and TRBJ1-2; TRBD1 is a possible D gene (6 bases). In germline, CDR1 is LGHNA, CDR2 YSLEER. This CDR3 has 13 residues. The V gene lost 3 bases and the J gene lost 7 bases, with 12 bases spanning the gap. The CDR3 nucleotides read TGCGCCAGCAGCCATCGGACAGCACTTGGCTACACCTTC. Protein product: CASSHRTALGYTF.

This clonotype was counted between two and nine times. This sequence joins TRBV6-2 or TRBV6-3 and TRBJ2-5, with D possibly being TRBD2 (6 bases). The germline V gene encodes CDR1 MNHEY and CDR2 SVGEGT. The CDR3 spans 15 residues. V was clipped by 4 bases and J by 0 bases, with 12 bases between them. The CDR3 sequence: CASSFEGLYQETQYF. DNA of the CDR3: TGTGCCAGCAGTTTCGAGGGACTTTACCAAGAGACCCAGTACTTC.

The chain carries TRBV29-1 and TRBJ2-5; D unresolved. Germline CDR1 and CDR2: SQVTM and ANQGSEA. Trimming took 5 bases from V and 11 from J, leaving 15 bases between them. This CDR3 has 11 amino acids. The CDR3 spells CSVMAPPEQYF. CDR3 nucleotides: TGCAGCGTTATGGCCCCACCTGAGCAGTACTTC.

This sequence joins TRBV20-1 and TRBJ2-5, with D uncertain. Germline V gives CDR1 DFQATT, CDR2 SNEGSKA (reference sequence). V was shortened by 1 base and J by 4 bases, with 16 bases between the two germline ends. The CDR3 is 15 residues long. CDR3 loop: CSARAFTGSGETQYF. CDR3 nucleotide sequence: TGCAGTGCTAGAGCGTTTACCGGTAGTGGAGAGACCCAGTACTTC.

This chain connects TRBV28 to TRBJ2-7; no clear D gene. Germline V CDR1 and CDR2: MDHEN, SYDVKM. This CDR3 is built from 13 residues. Trimming removed 7 bases from V and 6 bases from J, with 16 bases in between. This CDR3 is CASTSLRAREQYF. For the CDR3, the DNA is TGTGCCAGCACCTCTTTGAGAGCTCGCGAGCAGTACTTC.

This clonotype was picked up a small number of times. The chain joins TRBV9 to TRBJ2-1; 7 bases map to TRBD2. The trim removed 4 bases at V and 8 bases at J, leaving 9 bases unmatched. Germline CDR1 SGDLS, CDR2 YYNGEE. The CDR3 totals 14 residues. For the CDR3, the DNA is TGTGCCAGCAGCCCGCGGACTAGTCACCATGAGCAGTTCTTC. It is translated as CASSPRTSHHEQFF.

Here the CDR3 reads CASSQELAGTGVQETQYF. CDR3 DNA: TGCGCCAGCAGCCAAGAGTTAGCCGGGACAGGAGTCCAAGAGACCCAGTACTTC. The gene calls are TRBV4-1 and TRBJ2-5; 8 bases are shared with TRBD1. The J segment lost 1 base and the V segment lost 0 bases, leaving 10 bases of the junction unmatched. The CDR3 length is 18 residues. Germline assignment: CDR1 MGHRA and CDR2 YSYEKL.

The rearrangement links TRBV5-8 to TRBJ2-3; 8 bases align to TRBD2. The J segment lost 2 bases and the V segment lost 1 base, leaving 6 bases of the junction unmatched. This CDR3 has 16 amino acids. Germline V lookup: CDR1 SGHTS, CDR2 YDEGEE. CDR3 sequence reads: CASSLMASGFTDTQYF. The CDR3, as DNA: TGTGCCAGCAGCTTGATGGCTAGCGGGTTCACAGATACGCAGTATTTT.

The DNA of the CDR3 is TGTGCCAGCAGCGCTAGCGGGGCTAGGCTCGGGTGGGGTGGCGAGCAGTACTTC. Its protein product is CASSASGARLGWGGEQYF. The chain combines TRBV9 with TRBJ2-5; 9 bases are a match to TRBD2. TRBJ2-7 explains the end of the DNA better; the J call may be wrong. CDR3 length: 18 amino acids. Germline V gene sequence: CDR1 SGDLS, CDR2 YYNGEE.

This rearrangement joins TRBV6-5 to TRBJ1-6; unclear D gene. This CDR3 is 18 amino acids long. Germline lookup yields CDR1 MNHEY and CDR2 SVGAGI. V gave up 2 bases and J gave up 8 bases, with 22 bases separating them. CDR3 sequence reads: CASSYLPGSGVRDSPLHF. CDR3 nucleotide sequence: TGTGCCAGCAGTTACCTCCCGGGCAGCGGAGTCCGGGATTCACCCCTCCACTTT.

V usage is TRBV6-5 and J usage is TRBJ1-2; no reliable D call. The CDR3 is 16 amino acids. V dropped 6 bases and J dropped 8 bases, with 25 bases sitting between them. Germline V gives CDR1 MNHEY, CDR2 SVGAGI. DNA of the CDR3: TGTGCCAGCAGGGTGGGGTTTCGGAGCCCCTTTGACGGCTACACCTTC. The encoded protein is CASRVGFRSPFDGYTF.

The chain carries TRBV10-1 and TRBJ2-3; D may be TRBD1 (6 bases). The CDR3 is made up of 11 amino acids. In germline, CDR1 is WNHNN, CDR2 SYGVQD (reference sequence). The V end lost 8 bases, the J end lost 9 bases, and 12 bases lay between the germline ends. CDR3 sequence reads: CASGPGHTQYF. The CDR3, as DNA: TGCGCCAGCGGCCCGGGACACACGCAGTATTTT.

The chain joins TRBV2 to TRBJ2-3; D possibly uses TRBD1 or TRBD2 (7 bases each). V dropped 8 bases and J dropped 4 bases, with 16 bases sitting between them. This CDR3 contains 14 residues. CDR1 is SNHLY and CDR2 is FYNNEI in the germline V gene. The CDR3 DNA reads TGTGCCAGCGGTTTGCCAGGGGGGGCAGATACGCAGTATTTT. It is translated as CASGLPGGADTQYF.

V and J are TRBV20-1 and TRBJ1-5; the D gene is possibly TRBD1 (5 bases). The germline V and J ends were trimmed by 0 bases and 0 bases, with 12 bases remaining between them. The CDR3 contains 16 residues. CDR1 is DFQATT, CDR2 SNEGSKA, per germline (reference sequence). The CDR3 loop is CSARDQGVYSNQPQHF. For the CDR3, the DNA is TGCAGTGCTAGAGATCAAGGGGTTTATAGCAATCAGCCCCAGCATTTT.

This clonotype was recorded only once. The chain carries TRBV20-1 and TRBJ2-1; 13 bases fit TRBD2. V lost 6 bases and J lost 8; bases outside the gene matches: 10. CDR3 length: 15 residues. Germline CDR1 and CDR2: DFQATT and SNEGSKA (reference sequence). CDR3 protein: CSAGSRTSGGYEQFF. The DNA for the CDR3 is TGCAGTGCAGGCTCCCGGACTAGCGGGGGCTATGAGCAGTTCTTC.

The sample holds one count of this clonotype. The J gene is TRBJ1-2, the V gene TRBV10-2; weak D call: TRBD1 (6 bases). CDR3 length: 16 residues. Per germline, CDR1 WSHSY and CDR2 SAAADI. V was trimmed by 0 bases and J by 4 bases, leaving 15 bases between them. CDR3 in amino acids: CASSESTGRRSYGYTF. Written as DNA, the CDR3 is TGCGCCAGCAGTGAGTCGACAGGCCGCAGATCCTATGGCTACACCTTC.

CDR3 residues: CASSYGPGGSYGYTF. The CDR3 DNA is TGTGCCAGCAGTTACGGGCCAGGGGGATCCTATGGCTACACCTTC. The chain has TRBV6-5 and TRBJ1-2; 7 nucleotides align to TRBD1. The ends lost 2 bases at V and 4 bases at J; junction bases unmatched: 7. The germline V gene encodes CDR1 MNHEY and CDR2 SVGAGI. The CDR3 has 15 amino acids.

This clonotype was found once. The J gene is TRBJ2-4, the V gene TRBV4-3, with 7 positions matching TRBD2. The end of the DNA aligns better with TRBJ2-7, so the J call may be wrong. The CDR3 is made up of 14 amino acids. CDR1 is LGHNA, CDR2 YSLEER, per germline. CDR3 DNA sequence: TGCGCCAGCAGCCAAGTCGAGAGCGGGGACGAGCAGTACTTC. Its translation: CASSQVESGDEQYF.

The V and J genes are TRBV12-3 or TRBV12-4 and TRBJ2-2; D possibly matches TRBD1 or TRBD2 (7 bases each). V was trimmed by 3 bases and J by 3 bases, leaving 14 bases between them. There are 16 residues in the CDR3. In DNA form, the CDR3 reads TGTGCCAGCAGTTTCCCAGGGGGGGTTGACACCGGGGAGCTGTTTTTT. This encodes CASSFPGGVDTGELFF.

The chain is built from TRBV18 and TRBJ1-2, with D perhaps matching TRBD1 (5 bases). Germline V gene sequence: CDR1 KGHSH, CDR2 LQKENI. The CDR3 covers 16 residues. V was shortened by 3 bases and J by 1 base, with 15 bases between the two germline ends. This CDR3 reads CASSPRGTIDNYGYTF. Here the CDR3 DNA reads TGTGCCAGCTCACCGCGCGGGACTATCGATAACTATGGCTACACCTTC.

This clonotype was found a few times. This chain links TRBV28 with TRBJ1-4; the D gene is possibly TRBD1 (6 bases). Trimming stripped 5 bases from V and 3 bases from J, with 10 bases between. CDR3 length: 14 residues. Germline assignment: CDR1 MDHEN and CDR2 SYDVKM. The CDR3 region is CASSPTGSNEKLFF. In DNA, the CDR3 is TGTGCCAGCAGTCCCACAGGGTCTAATGAAAAACTGTTTTTT.

The gene calls are TRBV10-3 and TRBJ2-3, with 7 bases that match TRBD2. This CDR3 contains 17 residues. CDR1 is ENHRY and CDR2 is SYGVKD in the germline V gene. The V segment lost 2 bases and the J segment 3 bases; nucleotides outside the gene matches: 11. The CDR3 loop is CAISEDDGGVSTDTQYF. The DNA of the CDR3 is TGTGCCATCAGTGAGGACGATGGGGGGGTTTCAACAGATACGCAGTATTTT.

V and J are TRBV3-1 and TRBJ2-3; unclear D gene. The germline CDR1 and CDR2 sequences are LGHDT and YNNKEL (reference sequence). CDR3 size: 12 residues. Trimming took off 0 bases at V and 8 bases at J, with 6 bases between the two ends. CDR3 sequence: CASSQEMVTQYF. The CDR3 DNA is TGTGCCAGCAGCCAAGAAATGGTTACGCAGTATTTT.

This rearrangement joins TRBV20-1 to TRBJ2-3, with TRBD2 identical over 8 bases. After removal of 4 bases from V and 1 base from J, the junction contained 7 bases not matched to a gene. There are 15 residues in the CDR3. Germline-derived CDR1 and CDR2 are DFQATT and SNEGSKA (reference sequence). CDR3 nucleotides: TGCAGTGCTATCCTCGGGCGGGGGGGCACAGATACGCAGTATTTT. Translated, it gives CSAILGRGGTDTQYF.

This sequence joins TRBV5-1 and TRBJ2-5, with TRBD2 as a possible D gene (6 bases). Trimming cost V 4 bases and J 1 base, with 14 bases left between them. Germline CDR1 SGHRS, CDR2 YFSETQ. CDR3 length: 15 residues. The CDR3 nucleotides read TGCGCCAGCAGCGTGAGCGGACTAAGCCAAGAGACCCAGTACTTC. Amino acids: CASSVSGLSQETQYF. Drawing the rest from reference TRBV5-1 and TRBJ2-5, the complete variable domain is KAGVTQTPRYLIKTRGQQVTLSCSPISGHRSVSWYQQTPGQGLQFLFEYFSETQRNKGNFPGRFSGRQFSNSRSEMNVSTLELGDSALYLCASSVSGLSQETQYFGPGTRLLVL.

This rearrangement joins TRBV4-3 to TRBJ2-1; TRBD2 agrees at 10 bases. The ends lost 4 bases at V and 6 bases at J; junction bases unmatched: 9. The length of the CDR3 is 16 residues. Germline CDR1 and CDR2: LGHNA and YSLEER. CDR3 amino acids: CASSRYLAGDTNEQFF. Here the CDR3 DNA reads TGCGCCAGCAGCCGATATCTAGCGGGGGATACCAATGAGCAGTTCTTC.

The chain employs TRBV7-9 and TRBJ2-7, with D perhaps being TRBD1 or TRBD2 (5 bases each). The CDR3 loop spans 14 amino acids. Per the germline V gene, CDR1 is SEHNR and CDR2 is FQNEAQ (reference sequence). The ends were cut back, 5 bases at V and 5 bases at J, with 16 bases in the middle. CDR3 bases: TGTGCCAGCAGCCCACGGGGCCGTACCAACGAGCAGTACTTC. Protein: CASSPRGRTNEQYF.

This chain uses TRBV7-2 with TRBJ1-6; no clear D gene. V lost 5 bases, J lost 5 bases, and 4 bases lay in between. The CDR3 is 12 amino acids. The V gene's germline CDR1 is SGHTA and CDR2 FQGNSA. In DNA form, the CDR3 reads TGTGCCAGCAGCGCAAATAATTCACCCCTCCACTTT. Its protein is CASSANNSPLHF. Together with reference TRBV7-2 and TRBJ1-6, the CDR3 gives the full variable domain: GAGVSQSPSNKVTEKGKDVELRCDPISGHTALYWYRQSLGQGLEFLIYFQGNSAPDKSGLPSDRFSAERTGGSVSTLTIQRTQQEDSAVYLCASSANNSPLHFGNGTRLTVT.

This clonotype came up a few times. The chain employs TRBV5-1 and TRBJ2-5; 7 bases align to TRBD1. The V segment lost 4 bases and the J segment 2 bases; nucleotides outside the gene matches: 8. The V gene's germline CDR1 is SGHRS and CDR2 YFSETQ. The CDR3 spans 15 residues. The CDR3 protein is CASSLGTAYQETQYF. CDR3 DNA: TGCGCCAGCAGCCTGGGGACAGCCTATCAAGAGACCCAGTACTTC.

This clonotype was picked up a small number of times. V and J are TRBV7-9 and TRBJ2-6; D is uncertain. From germline, CDR1 is SEHNR and CDR2 FQNEAQ (reference sequence). Deletions cut 9 bases from V and 0 bases from J, with 3 bases between. This CDR3 has 12 amino acids. This CDR3 reads CARGSGANVLTF. Here the CDR3 DNA reads TGTGCCAGGGGCTCTGGGGCCAACGTCCTGACTTTC.

The chain recombines TRBV7-3 with TRBJ1-5, with D tentatively TRBD1 (5 bases). The germline gives CDR1 SGHTA, CDR2 FQGTGA. The CDR3 totals 15 residues. V was shortened by 5 bases and J by 4 bases, with 15 bases between the two germline ends. The CDR3 DNA sequence: TGTGCCAGCAGCCAGGAGGGGCCAGTTAATCAGCCCCAGCATTTT. It is translated as CASSQEGPVNQPQHF.